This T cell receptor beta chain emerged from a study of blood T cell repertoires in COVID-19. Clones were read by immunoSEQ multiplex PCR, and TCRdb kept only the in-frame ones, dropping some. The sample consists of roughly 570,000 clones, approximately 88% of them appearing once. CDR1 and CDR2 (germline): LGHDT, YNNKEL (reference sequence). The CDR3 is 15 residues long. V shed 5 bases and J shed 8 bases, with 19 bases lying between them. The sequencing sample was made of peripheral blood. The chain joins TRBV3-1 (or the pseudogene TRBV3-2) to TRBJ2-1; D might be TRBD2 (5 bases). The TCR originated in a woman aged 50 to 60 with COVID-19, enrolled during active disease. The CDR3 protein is CASSSRRANGYEQFF. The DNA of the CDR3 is TGTGCCAGCAGCTCCAGGCGGGCCAACGGGTATGAGCAGTTCTTC.